The 31 T cell receptor beta chains below come from one sample, sequenced in a study of blood T cell repertoires in COVID-19. The assay was immunoSEQ multiplex PCR, and TCRdb's table has in-frame clones only and misses some. The table lists under 300,000 clones, 84% of them singletons. The specimen sequenced was peripheral blood. The receptors derive from a man between 40 and 49 years old who had recovered from COVID-19.

The rearrangement links TRBV19 to TRBJ2-6; 7 bases are shared with TRBD1. V trimming: 9 bases; J trimming: 6 bases; junction bases outside the gene matches: 8. Germline V gives CDR1 LNHDA, CDR2 SQIVND (reference sequence). This CDR3 is built from 14 residues. CDR3 coding DNA: TGTGCCAGCCTCTCCCAGGGGGAGGCCAACGTCCTGACTTTC. Translation: CASLSQGEANVLTF.

The V and J genes are TRBV5-1 and TRBJ2-3; no definite D call. Trimming removed 2 bases from V and 0 bases from J, with 10 bases in between. The germline V gene encodes CDR1 SGHRS and CDR2 YFSETQ. CDR3 length equals 15 residues. Here the CDR3 DNA reads TGCGCCAGCAGCTTAGACACCTCTAGCACAGATACGCAGTATTTT. This sequence encodes CASSLDTSSTDTQYF.

The chain is built from TRBV7-2 and TRBJ1-4; 7 nucleotides match TRBD1. The CDR3 sequence is 15 residues long. Germline CDR1 is SGHTA and CDR2 is FQGNSA. With V trimmed by 5 bases and J by 6 bases, 9 bases remained unmatched. For the CDR3, the DNA is TGTGCCAGCAGCCCTGCGGGACAGTCGTATGAAAAACTGTTTTTT. It codes for CASSPAGQSYEKLFF.

V gene TRBV6-5 combines with J gene TRBJ1-2, with 7 bases matching TRBD1. The CDR3 runs 15 residues. Germline trimming cut 1 base from V and 4 bases from J; bases unmatched to any gene: 6. Germline CDR1 and CDR2: MNHEY and SVGAGI. Written as DNA, the CDR3 is TGTGCCAGCAGTTACTTCGCAGGGGGAGGCTATGGCTACACCTTC. Translation gives CASSYFAGGGYGYTF.

The chain couples TRBV5-1 to TRBJ2-7; D call uncertain. The CDR3 runs 12 residues. Germline values: CDR1 SGHRS, CDR2 YFSETQ. Between the trimmed V and J ends, which lost 5 bases and 5 bases, there was a span of 11 bases. The CDR3 protein is CASRVTNDEQYF. The CDR3, as DNA: TGCGCCAGCAGGGTCACTAACGACGAGCAGTACTTC.

The V gene is TRBV7-2, the J gene TRBJ2-7; 10 nucleotides line up with TRBD2. V lost 3 bases to trimming and J lost 6 bases; unmatched junction nucleotides: 5. Germline V lookup: CDR1 SGHTA, CDR2 FQGNSA. This CDR3 has 14 residues. CDR3 amino acids: CASSLSGGVFEQYF. As DNA, the CDR3 is TGTGCCAGCAGCTTGAGCGGGGGGGTTTTCGAGCAGTACTTC.

The chain couples TRBV7-8 to TRBJ1-1; D call uncertain. The V end was cut by 0 bases, the J end by 0 bases, with 8 bases between. The CDR3 consists of 15 residues. Germline CDR1 SGHVS, CDR2 FQNEAQ. The CDR3 reads CASSLASSMNTEAFF. DNA for the CDR3: TGTGCCAGCAGCTTAGCTTCATCCATGAACACTGAAGCTTTCTTT.

The J gene is TRBJ2-1, the V gene TRBV24-1; tentatively, D is TRBD1 (6 bases). Germline-derived CDR1 and CDR2 are KGHDR and SFDVKD. Trimming left V 2 bases short and J 6 bases short, with 7 bases between. The CDR3 covers 13 residues. For the CDR3, the DNA is TGTGCCACCAGTGATTACAGGGTCAATGAGCAGTTCTTC. The encoded protein is CATSDYRVNEQFF.

This chain connects TRBV19 to TRBJ2-3; 10 bases fit TRBD2. CDR1 and CDR2 from the germline V gene are LNHDA and SQIVND (reference sequence). The CDR3 length is 17 residues. The J segment lost 0 bases and the V segment lost 0 bases, leaving 3 bases of the junction unmatched. CDR3 amino acids: CASSIDPSGGSTDTQYF. The CDR3 DNA reads as TGTGCCAGTAGTATAGATCCTAGCGGGGGCAGCACAGATACGCAGTATTTT.

The chain uses TRBV9 and TRBJ1-1; 11 nucleotides match TRBD1. The CDR3 runs to 16 residues. CDR1 is SGDLS, CDR2 YYNGEE, per germline. The junction had 16 bases not matched to a gene; V was cut back by 5 bases and J by 10 bases. CDR3 region: CASSSGWTGGAWSAFF. The DNA for the CDR3 is TGTGCCAGCAGTTCCGGATGGACAGGGGGCGCCTGGTCAGCTTTCTTT.

The chain couples TRBV6-1 to TRBJ1-1; TRBD1 is a possible D gene (5 bases). Looked up from germline, CDR1 is MNHNS and CDR2 is SASEGT. The V end was cut by 2 bases, the J end by 4 bases, with 8 bases between. The CDR3 is 13 amino acids. CDR3 bases: TGTGCCAGCAGTGAACAGGGTGGCACTGAAGCTTTCTTT. Amino acid sequence: CASSEQGGTEAFF.

V and J are TRBV15 and TRBJ1-2, with TRBD1 as a possible D gene (5 bases). With 5 bases removed from V and 2 bases from J, the gap between germline ends came to 12 bases. The CDR3 consists of 14 residues. From germline, CDR1 is LNHNV and CDR2 YYDKDF (reference sequence). Here the CDR3 reads CATSGDRINYGYTF. CDR3 sequence (DNA): TGTGCCACCAGCGGTGACAGAATAAACTATGGCTACACCTTC. Complete variable domain (other parts from reference TRBV15 and TRBJ1-2): DAMVIQNPRYQVTQFGKPVTLSCSQTLNHNVMYWYQQKSSQAPKLLFHYYDKDFNNEADTPDNFQSRRPNTSFCFLDIRSPGLGDTAMYLCATSGDRINYGYTFGSGTRLTVV.

V is TRBV10-3 and J is TRBJ1-1, with 7 bases identical to TRBD1. Germline CDR1 reads ENHRY; CDR2 reads SYGVKD. CDR3 length: 14 amino acids. J lost 3 bases, V lost 4 bases, and 5 bases had no gene match. CDR3: CAISGQGGDTEAFF. The CDR3 DNA sequence: TGTGCCATCAGTGGACAGGGAGGCGACACTGAAGCTTTCTTT.

This chain uses TRBV30 with TRBJ2-5; 13 nucleotides line up with TRBD2. The CDR3 contains 21 residues. Trimming took 4 bases from V and 3 from J; bases not matched to a gene: 23. Germline V gene sequence: CDR1 GTSNPN, CDR2 SVGIG (reference sequence). CDR3 nucleotide sequence: TGTGCCTGGACCCCCCTGCCCCCCTTACTAGCGGGGGGGAATGTAAAAGAGACCCAGTACTTC. Its protein is CAWTPLPPLLAGGNVKETQYF.

The chain combines TRBV4-1 with TRBJ2-5, with 7 bases fitting TRBD1. The CDR3 is made up of 15 amino acids. Germline-derived CDR1 and CDR2 are MGHRA and YSYEKL. After removal of 4 bases from V and 7 bases from J, the junction contained 12 bases not matched to a gene. In DNA form, the CDR3 reads TGCGCCAGCAGCCCCAGAGGGGGCTGGTCCGGGACCCAGTACTTC. Translating it yields CASSPRGGWSGTQYF.

The chain joins TRBV6-5 to TRBJ2-1; no reliable D call. Germline V CDR1 and CDR2: MNHEY, SVGAGI. This CDR3 region has 15 residues. V was clipped by 7 bases and J by 0 bases, with 13 bases between them. CDR3 amino acids: CASTVHSSSYNEQFF. The CDR3 nucleotides are TGTGCCAGCACCGTCCACTCGAGCTCCTACAATGAGCAGTTCTTC.

The chain employs TRBV14 and TRBJ2-2; 7 bases match TRBD1. Germline assignment: CDR1 SGHDN and CDR2 FVKESK. The length of the CDR3 is 16 residues. The V gene end was trimmed by 4 bases and the J gene end by 4 bases; junction bases not matched to a gene: 9. The CDR3 DNA reads as TGTGCCAGCAGCCGACGACAGGGACGTCTCACCGGGGAGCTGTTTTTT. Translation: CASSRRQGRLTGELFF.

The chain couples TRBV5-4 to TRBJ1-5; D not resolved. V lost 5 bases to trimming and J lost 4 bases, with 10 bases between them. The CDR3 has 13 amino acids. The germline CDR1 and CDR2 sequences are SGHNT and YYREEE (reference sequence). The CDR3 DNA reads TGTGCCAGCAGTTATGAGGCAAATCAGCCCCAGCATTTT. Translation: CASSYEANQPQHF.

The rearrangement uses TRBV7-2 and TRBJ1-6; the D is unclear. The CDR3 consists of 14 residues. The V gene lost 4 bases and the J gene lost 8 bases, with 12 bases spanning the gap. Germline-derived CDR1 and CDR2 are SGHTA and FQGNSA. In DNA form, the CDR3 reads TGTGCCAGCAGCTCCCTGGGCTTCGATTCACCCCTCCACTTT. It is translated as CASSSLGFDSPLHF.

This clone was recorded a few times. The chain employs TRBV6-5 and TRBJ1-3; 9 bases match TRBD1. The V gene end was trimmed by 4 bases and the J gene end by 7 bases; junction bases not matched to a gene: 8. The CDR3 spans 15 residues. Germline loops: CDR1 MNHEY, CDR2 SVGAGI. This CDR3 is CASSSTGTGLNTIYF. DNA of the CDR3: TGTGCCAGCAGTTCCACCGGGACAGGGCTTAACACCATATATTTT.

This clone was seen more than once but under ten times. Here the CDR3 DNA reads TGTGCCAGTAGTAGGACAGCCTTGACAGGGAACTATGGCTACACCTTC. Its translation: CASSRTALTGNYGYTF. The rearrangement joins TRBV19 to TRBJ1-2; TRBD1 matches 7 bases. Unmatched junction bases numbered 10, after V lost 4 bases and J lost 2 bases. The CDR3 consists of 16 residues. CDR1 is LNHDA, CDR2 SQIVND, per germline (reference sequence).

The chain uses TRBV9 and TRBJ1-6; 7 bases fit TRBD1. CDR1 and CDR2 (germline): SGDLS, YYNGEE. Trimming at V came to 0 bases and at J to 6 bases, leaving 9 bases not matched to a gene. This CDR3 is 17 amino acids long. Here the CDR3 reads CASSVGVSDRRNSPLHF. Written as DNA, the CDR3 is TGTGCCAGCAGCGTAGGTGTATCGGACAGGCGTAATTCACCCCTCCACTTT.

The chain employs TRBV11-3 and TRBJ2-5; possible D gene TRBD1, 5 bases. V lost 5 bases to trimming and J lost 5 bases, with 15 bases between them. Germline CDR1 reads SGHNT; CDR2 reads YENEEA. The CDR3 extends over 14 amino acids. In DNA form, the CDR3 reads TGTGCCAGCAGCCGAGAGACAGTAGGGGAGACCCAGTACTTC. Residues: CASSRETVGETQYF.

The genes are TRBV6-2 or TRBV6-3 and TRBJ1-2; D remains unclear. This CDR3 contains 14 residues. Trimming pared 6 bases from V and 4 bases from J, leaving 15 bases between. Germline assignment: CDR1 MNHEY and CDR2 SVGEGT. The CDR3 nucleotides are TGTGCCAGCAGCGCCGGGATCCGTGTCTATGGCTACACCTTC. Its translation is CASSAGIRVYGYTF.

The chain recombines TRBV19 with TRBJ2-5; TRBD2 agrees at 11 bases. The CDR3 totals 17 residues. CDR1 and CDR2 from the germline V gene are LNHDA and SQIVND (reference sequence). Trimming took 5 bases from V and 2 from J; bases not matched to a gene: 10. The CDR3: CASSLRGLAVEQETQYF. The CDR3 bases are TGTGCCAGTAGTCTAAGGGGACTAGCGGTAGAGCAAGAGACCCAGTACTTC.

The V gene is TRBV7-2, the J gene TRBJ2-1; D is uncertain. The V gene lost 5 bases and the J gene lost 0 bases, with 14 bases spanning the gap. Germline lookup yields CDR1 SGHTA and CDR2 FQGNSA. The CDR3 is 16 amino acids. The chain's CDR3 is CASSPGSLGSYNEQFF. The DNA for the CDR3 is TGTGCCAGCAGCCCCGGTAGCCTAGGCTCCTACAATGAGCAGTTCTTC. Together with reference TRBV7-2 and TRBJ2-1, the CDR3 gives the full variable domain: GAGVSQSPSNKVTEKGKDVELRCDPISGHTALYWYRQSLGQGLEFLIYFQGNSAPDKSGLPSDRFSAERTGGSVSTLTIQRTQQEDSAVYLCASSPGSLGSYNEQFFGPGTRLTVL.

The rearrangement joins TRBV5-1 to TRBJ2-7; 7 nucleotides line up with TRBD1. Germline V lookup: CDR1 SGHRS, CDR2 YFSETQ. This CDR3 has 18 amino acids. Losses at the gene ends were 0 bases for V and 2 bases for J; bases not matched to a gene: 14. In DNA form, the CDR3 reads TGCGCCAGCAGCTTGGAGGTGTGGGGACAGAGTTCGACCTACGAGCAGTACTTC. Translated, it gives CASSLEVWGQSSTYEQYF.

The chain links TRBV7-8 to TRBJ2-1, with 8 bases fitting TRBD1. The CDR3 contains 15 residues. The ends lost 2 bases at V and 9 bases at J; junction bases unmatched: 9. CDR1 is SGHVS, CDR2 FQNEAQ, per germline. CDR3 protein: CASSLLQGAAGEQFF. DNA for the CDR3: TGTGCCAGCAGCTTACTGCAGGGGGCAGCGGGTGAGCAGTTCTTC.

The chain combines TRBV30 with TRBJ2-7; 15 bases align to TRBD2. Germline CDR1 is GTSNPN and CDR2 is SVGIG (reference sequence). The CDR3 extends over 15 amino acids. With 0 bases clipped from V and 6 bases from J, the junction kept 3 bases outside the gene matches. DNA of the CDR3: TGTGCCTGGAGTGTAAAGGGACTAGCGGGAGGCGAGCAGTACTTC. This translates into CAWSVKGLAGGEQYF.

This clone came up many times. V gene TRBV30 combines with J gene TRBJ1-6, with D hard to call. The CDR3 loop spans 14 amino acids. Trimming removed 2 bases from V and 0 bases from J, with 5 bases in between. From germline, CDR1 is GTSNPN and CDR2 SVGIG (reference sequence). The CDR3 nucleotides read TGTGCCTGGAGTAGGAGCTCCTATAATTCACCCCTCCACTTT. Its protein product is CAWSRSSYNSPLHF. Full variable domain (rest looked up from reference TRBV30 and TRBJ1-6): SQTIHQWPATLVQPVGSPLSLECTVEGTSNPNLYWYRQAAGRGLQLLFYSVGIGQISSEVPQNLSASRPQDRQFILSSKKLLLSDSGFYLCAWSRSSYNSPLHFGNGTRLTVT.

This chain links TRBV5-1 with TRBJ2-3; D is uncertain. This CDR3 contains 16 residues. The V end lost 0 bases, the J end lost 0 bases, and 11 bases lay between the germline ends. Germline V gives CDR1 SGHRS, CDR2 YFSETQ. This chain's CDR3 is CASSLGLESSTDTQYF. CDR3 coding DNA: TGCGCCAGCAGCTTGGGCCTGGAGTCTAGCACAGATACGCAGTATTTT.